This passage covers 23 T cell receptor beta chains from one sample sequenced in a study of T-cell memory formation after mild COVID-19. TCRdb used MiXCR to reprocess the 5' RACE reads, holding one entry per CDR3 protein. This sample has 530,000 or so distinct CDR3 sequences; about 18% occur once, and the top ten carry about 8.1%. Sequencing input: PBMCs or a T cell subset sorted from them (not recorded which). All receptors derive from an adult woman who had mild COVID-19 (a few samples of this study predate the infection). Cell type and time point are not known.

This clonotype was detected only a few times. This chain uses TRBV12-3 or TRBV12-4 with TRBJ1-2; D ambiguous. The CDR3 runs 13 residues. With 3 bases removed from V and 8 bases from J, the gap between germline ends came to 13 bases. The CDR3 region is CASSLRRVRGYTF. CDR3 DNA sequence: TGTGCCAGCAGTTTGAGGAGGGTACGAGGCTACACCTTC.

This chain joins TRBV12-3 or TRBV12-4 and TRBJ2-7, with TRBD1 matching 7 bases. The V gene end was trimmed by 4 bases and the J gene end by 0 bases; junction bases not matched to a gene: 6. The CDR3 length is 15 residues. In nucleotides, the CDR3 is TGTGCCAGCAGTTCCACAGGGGACCTCTCCTACGAGCAGTACTTC. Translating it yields CASSSTGDLSYEQYF.

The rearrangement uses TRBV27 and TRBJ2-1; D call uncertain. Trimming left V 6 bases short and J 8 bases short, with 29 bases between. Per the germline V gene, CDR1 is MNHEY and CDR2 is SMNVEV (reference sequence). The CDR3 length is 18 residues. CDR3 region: CASSPELASAASPDEQFF. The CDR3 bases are TGTGCCAGCAGCCCCGAACTGGCTTCGGCGGCTTCCCCCGATGAGCAGTTCTTC.

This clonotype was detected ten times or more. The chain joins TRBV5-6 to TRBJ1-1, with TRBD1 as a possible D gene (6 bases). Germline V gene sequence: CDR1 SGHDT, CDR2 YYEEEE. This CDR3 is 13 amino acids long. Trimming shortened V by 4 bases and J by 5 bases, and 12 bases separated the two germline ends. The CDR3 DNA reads TGTGCCAGCAGCAGAAGGACAGCGACTGAAGCTTTCTTT. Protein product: CASSRRTATEAFF.

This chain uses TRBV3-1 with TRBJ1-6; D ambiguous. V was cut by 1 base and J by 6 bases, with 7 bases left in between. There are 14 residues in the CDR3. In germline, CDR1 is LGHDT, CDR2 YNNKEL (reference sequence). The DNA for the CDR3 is TGTGCCAGCAGCCAAGCAGGCGTTAATTCACCCCTCCACTTT. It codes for CASSQAGVNSPLHF.

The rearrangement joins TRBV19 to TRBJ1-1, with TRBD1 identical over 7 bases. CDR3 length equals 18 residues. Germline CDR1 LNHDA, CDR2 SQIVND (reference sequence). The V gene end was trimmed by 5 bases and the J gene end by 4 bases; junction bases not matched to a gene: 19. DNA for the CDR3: TGTGCCAGTAGTGCCAGTGGGACAGCCTTTGCCGTCGGCACTGAAGCTTTCTTT. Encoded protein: CASSASGTAFAVGTEAFF.

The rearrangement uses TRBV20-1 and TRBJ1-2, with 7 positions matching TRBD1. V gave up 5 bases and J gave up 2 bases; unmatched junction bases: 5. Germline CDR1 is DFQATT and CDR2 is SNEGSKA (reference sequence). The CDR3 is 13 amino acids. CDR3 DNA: TGCAGTGCTGGGGACAGTCTAAACTATGGCTACACCTTC. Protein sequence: CSAGDSLNYGYTF.

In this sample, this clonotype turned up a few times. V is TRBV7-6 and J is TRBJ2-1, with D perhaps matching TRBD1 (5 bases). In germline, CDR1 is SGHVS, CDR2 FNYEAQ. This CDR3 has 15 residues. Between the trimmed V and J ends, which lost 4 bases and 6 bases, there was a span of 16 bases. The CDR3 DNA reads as TGTGCCAGCAGCTCCACATGGGGCGCCCCCAATGAGCAGTTCTTC. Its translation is CASSSTWGAPNEQFF.

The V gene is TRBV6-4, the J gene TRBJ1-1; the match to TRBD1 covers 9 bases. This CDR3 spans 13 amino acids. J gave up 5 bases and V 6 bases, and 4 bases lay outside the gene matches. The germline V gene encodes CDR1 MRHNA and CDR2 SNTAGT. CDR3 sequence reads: CASRGGTGTEAFF. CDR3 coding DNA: TGTGCCAGCAGGGGCGGGACAGGGACTGAAGCTTTCTTT.

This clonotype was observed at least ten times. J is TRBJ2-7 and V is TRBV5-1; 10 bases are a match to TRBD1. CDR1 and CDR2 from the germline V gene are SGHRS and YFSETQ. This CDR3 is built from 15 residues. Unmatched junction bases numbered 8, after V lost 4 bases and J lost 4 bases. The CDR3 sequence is CASSHRDRGFYEQYF. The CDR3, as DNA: TGCGCCAGCAGCCACCGGGACAGGGGCTTTTACGAGCAGTACTTC.

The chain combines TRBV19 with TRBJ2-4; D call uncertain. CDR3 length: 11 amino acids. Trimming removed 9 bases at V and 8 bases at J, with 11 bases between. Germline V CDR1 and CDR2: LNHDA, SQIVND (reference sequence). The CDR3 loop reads CASTDGYIQYF. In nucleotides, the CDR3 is TGTGCCAGCACCGACGGATACATTCAGTACTTC.

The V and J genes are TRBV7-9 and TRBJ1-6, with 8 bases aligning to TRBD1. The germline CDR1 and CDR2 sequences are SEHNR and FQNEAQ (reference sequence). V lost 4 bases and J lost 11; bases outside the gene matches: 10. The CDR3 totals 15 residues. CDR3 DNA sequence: TGTGCCAGCAGCTCCTATCGGGACAGGACGACACCCCTCCACTTT. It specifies CASSSYRDRTTPLHF.

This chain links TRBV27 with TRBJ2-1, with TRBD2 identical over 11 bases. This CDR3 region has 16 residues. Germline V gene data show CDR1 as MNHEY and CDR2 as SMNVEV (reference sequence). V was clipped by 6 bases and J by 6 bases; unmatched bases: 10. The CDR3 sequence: CASRRAGLAASNEQFF. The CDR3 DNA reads TGTGCCAGCAGGCGCGCGGGACTAGCGGCCTCCAATGAGCAGTTCTTC.

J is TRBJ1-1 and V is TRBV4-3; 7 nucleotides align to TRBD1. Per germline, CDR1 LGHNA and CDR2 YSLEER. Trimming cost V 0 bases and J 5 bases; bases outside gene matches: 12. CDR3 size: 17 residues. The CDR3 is CASSQEVLDRDGTEAFF. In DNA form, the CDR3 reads TGCGCCAGCAGCCAAGAGGTGTTAGACAGGGACGGAACTGAAGCTTTCTTT.

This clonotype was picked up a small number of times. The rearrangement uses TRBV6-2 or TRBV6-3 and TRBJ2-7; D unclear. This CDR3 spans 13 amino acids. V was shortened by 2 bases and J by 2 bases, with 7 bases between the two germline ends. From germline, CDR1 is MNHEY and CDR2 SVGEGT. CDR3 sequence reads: CASSYTVPYEQYF. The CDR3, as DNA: TGTGCCAGCAGTTACACAGTGCCCTACGAGCAGTACTTC.

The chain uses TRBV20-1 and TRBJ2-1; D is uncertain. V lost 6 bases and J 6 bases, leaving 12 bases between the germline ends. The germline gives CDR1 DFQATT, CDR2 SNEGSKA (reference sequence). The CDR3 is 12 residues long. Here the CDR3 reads CSAIHPSNEQFF. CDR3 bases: TGCAGTGCCATCCACCCTTCCAATGAGCAGTTCTTC.

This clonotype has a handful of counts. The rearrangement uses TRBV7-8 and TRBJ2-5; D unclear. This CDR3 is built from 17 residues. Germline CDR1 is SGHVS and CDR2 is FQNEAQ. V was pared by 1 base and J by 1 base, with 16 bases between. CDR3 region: CASSLVGLVQSQETQYF. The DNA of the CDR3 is TGTGCCAGCAGCTTAGTTGGTTTGGTACAGTCCCAAGAGACCCAGTACTTC.

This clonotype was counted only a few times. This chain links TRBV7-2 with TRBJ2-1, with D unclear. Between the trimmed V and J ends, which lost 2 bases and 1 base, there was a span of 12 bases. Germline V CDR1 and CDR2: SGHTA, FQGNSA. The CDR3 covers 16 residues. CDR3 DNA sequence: TGTGCCAGCAGCTTACATCGGGCCTATTCCTACAATGAGCAGTTCTTC. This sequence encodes CASSLHRAYSYNEQFF.

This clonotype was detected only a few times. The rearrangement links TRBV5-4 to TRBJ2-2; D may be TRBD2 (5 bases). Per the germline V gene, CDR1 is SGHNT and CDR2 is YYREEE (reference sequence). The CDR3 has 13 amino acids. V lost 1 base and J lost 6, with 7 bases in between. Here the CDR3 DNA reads TGTGCCAGCAGCTTGCCCGGGGCCGGGGAGCTGTTTTTT. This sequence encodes CASSLPGAGELFF.

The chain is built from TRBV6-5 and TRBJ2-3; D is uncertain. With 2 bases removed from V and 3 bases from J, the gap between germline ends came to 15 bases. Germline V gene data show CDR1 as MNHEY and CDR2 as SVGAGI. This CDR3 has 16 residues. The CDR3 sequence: CASSYTKLLQTDTQYF. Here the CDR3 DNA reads TGTGCCAGCAGTTACACCAAACTATTACAAACAGATACGCAGTATTTT.

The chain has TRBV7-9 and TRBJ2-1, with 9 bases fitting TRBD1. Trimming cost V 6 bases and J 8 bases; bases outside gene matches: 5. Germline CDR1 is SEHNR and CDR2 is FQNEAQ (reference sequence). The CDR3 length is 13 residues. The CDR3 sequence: CASSSTGGHEQFF. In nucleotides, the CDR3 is TGTGCCAGCAGTTCGACAGGGGGACATGAGCAGTTCTTC.

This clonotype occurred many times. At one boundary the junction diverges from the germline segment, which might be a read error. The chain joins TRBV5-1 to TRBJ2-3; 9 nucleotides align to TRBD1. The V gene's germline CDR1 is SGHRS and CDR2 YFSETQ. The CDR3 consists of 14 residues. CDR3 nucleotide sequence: TGTGCCAGCAGTTTAGACAGGGGGACAGATACGCAGTATTTT. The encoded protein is CASSLDRGTDTQYF. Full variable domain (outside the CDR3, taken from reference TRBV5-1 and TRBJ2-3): KAGVTQTPRYLIKTRGQQVTLSCSPISGHRSVSWYQQTPGQGLQFLFEYFSETQRNKGNFPGRFSGRQFSNSRSEMNVSTLELGDSALYLCASSLDRGTDTQYFGPGTRLTVL.

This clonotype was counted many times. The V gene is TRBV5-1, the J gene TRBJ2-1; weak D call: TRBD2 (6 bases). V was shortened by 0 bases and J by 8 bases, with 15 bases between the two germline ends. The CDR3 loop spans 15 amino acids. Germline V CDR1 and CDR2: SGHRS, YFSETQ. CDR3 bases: TGCGCCAGCAGCTTGGAGCCTAGCGACCTGCATGAGCAGTTCTTC. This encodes CASSLEPSDLHEQFF. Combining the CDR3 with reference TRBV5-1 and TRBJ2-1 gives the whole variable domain KAGVTQTPRYLIKTRGQQVTLSCSPISGHRSVSWYQQTPGQGLQFLFEYFSETQRNKGNFPGRFSGRQFSNSRSEMNVSTLELGDSALYLCASSLEPSDLHEQFFGPGTRLTVL.